These T cell receptor beta chains were read from a single sample in a study of vaccination effects on CD4 cells after COVID-19. Profiled with immunoSEQ multiplex PCR; TCRdb holds only in-frame clones, not every one. The sample records tens of thousands of clones, around 76% being singletons. Their antigens remain unidentified. The source material was CD4+ T cells from PBMCs cultured without peptide, sampled after COVID-19 vaccination. Receptors were obtained from a human donor who had a prior SARS-CoV-2 infection. The CDR3 runs from the conserved cysteine through the conserved F or W. A D gene is named only where the DNA matches it firmly. Expanded clones are given a class, and other clones once, few, many or no size at all.

D gene | J gene | CDR3 length | clone size | V gene | CDR3 protein | CDR3 DNA
TRBD1 | TRBJ1-2 | 16 | . | TRBV10-3 | CAISFTGTGDSGGYTF | TGTGCCATCAGTTTCACCGGGACAGGAGATTCAGGTGGCTACACCTTC
TRBD2 | TRBJ2-3 | 16 | . | TRBV4-3 | CASSRTGTSGKDTQYF | TGCGCCAGCAGCCGAACCGGGACTAGCGGGAAGGATACGCAGTATTTT
TRBD1 | TRBJ2-2 | 17 | . | TRBV4-3 | CASSPRDRGLDTGELFF | TGCGCCAGCAGCCCGCGGGACAGGGGGCTCGACACCGGGGAGCTGTTTTTT
. | TRBJ1-1 | 15 | . | TRBV4-2 | CASSPGVPTNTEAFF | TGTGCCAGCAGCCCAGGAGTCCCGACGAACACTGAAGCTTTCTTT
. | TRBJ1-3 | 15 | few | TRBV19 | CASSRQGLTGNTIYF | TGTGCCAGTAGTAGGCAGGGGTTAACTGGAAACACCATATATTTT
. | TRBJ2-3 | 12 | . | TRBV7-2 | CASSIGADTQYF | TGTGCCAGCAGCATAGGGGCAGATACGCAGTATTTT
TRBD1 | TRBJ2-5 | 15 | . | TRBV5-1 | CASSLEVDRPETQYF | TGCGCCAGCAGCTTGGAGGTGGACAGGCCGGAGACCCAGTACTTC
TRBD2 | TRBJ2-7 | 17 | few | TRBV3-1/TRBV3-2 | CASSQEGAASGRYEQYF | TGTGCCAGCAGCCAAGAGGGTGCGGCTAGCGGGAGGTACGAGCAGTACTTC
. | TRBJ2-7 | 14 | . | TRBV12-5 | CASGGAVASYEQYF | TGTGCTAGTGGGGGAGCGGTCGCCTCCTACGAGCAGTACTTC
TRBD1 | TRBJ1-2 | 13 | . | TRBV19 | CASSMGQGSGYTF | TGTGCCAGTAGTATGGGACAGGGGTCTGGCTACACCTTC
. | TRBJ2-7 | 17 | . | TRBV7-8 | CASSSVRGGPFSYEQYF | TGTGCCAGCAGCTCAGTCCGCGGAGGGCCCTTCTCCTACGAGCAGTACTTC
. | TRBJ2-1 | 13 | . | TRBV10-3 | CAIGGLTYNEQFF | TGTGCCATCGGAGGACTGACATACAATGAGCAGTTCTTC
TRBD2 | TRBJ2-7 | 15 | . | TRBV5-1 | CASSLPSGRAGEQYF | TGCGCCAGCAGCTTACCGAGCGGGAGGGCCGGCGAGCAGTACTTC
. | TRBJ1-5 | 15 | few | TRBV6-6 | CASSSGNAGNQPQHF | TGTGCCAGCAGTAGTGGTAACGCTGGCAATCAGCCCCAGCATTTT
TRBD2 | TRBJ2-1 | 14 | . | TRBV5-1 | CASGTSGRHNEQFF | TGCGCCAGCGGGACTAGCGGGAGGCACAATGAGCAGTTCTTC
. | TRBJ2-7 | 18 | few | TRBV2 | CASSEGLLTGTYTYEQYF | TGTGCCAGCTCGGAGGGCTTGTTAACCGGGACTTACACCTACGAGCAGTACTTC
. | TRBJ1-2 | 14 | . | TRBV6-5 | CASSVGQPVYGYTF | TGTGCCAGCAGCGTAGGACAGCCCGTCTATGGCTACACCTTC
. | TRBJ2-1 | 14 | few | TRBV20-1 | CSASGALGVYEQFF | TGCAGTGCTAGTGGGGCCCTTGGGGTATATGAGCAGTTCTTC
. | TRBJ2-7 | 13 | . | TRBV6-6 | CASSYSRAYEQYF | TGTGCCAGCAGTTACTCTAGGGCCTACGAGCAGTACTTC
TRBD1 | TRBJ1-4 | 14 | . | TRBV18 | CASSPPGDSEKLFF | TGTGCCAGCTCACCACCGGGGGACAGTGAAAAACTGTTTTTT
TRBD2 | TRBJ2-1 | 14 | . | TRBV7-3 | CASSPGTTVNEQFF | TGTGCCAGCAGCCCCGGGACTACGGTAAATGAGCAGTTCTTC
TRBD1 | TRBJ1-3 | 15 | few | TRBV10-3 | CATAEGTGDSYTIYF | TGTGCCACCGCGGAGGGGACAGGGGATAGTTACACCATATATTTT
. | TRBJ2-3 | 16 | . | TRBV18 | CASSPSIVELTDTQYF | TGTGCCAGCTCACCGTCGATAGTGGAACTCACAGATACGCAGTATTTT
. | TRBJ1-1 | 16 | . | TRBV15 | CATSRDRTATNTEAFF | TGTGCCACCAGCAGAGATCGGACAGCTACGAACACTGAAGCTTTCTTT
. | TRBJ1-4 | 13 | . | TRBV2 | CASSLIINEKLFF | TGTGCCAGCAGTCTTATAATTAATGAAAAACTGTTTTTT
. | TRBJ1-2 | 13 | once | TRBV28 | CASQAHNTKGYTF | TGTGCCAGCCAGGCCCATAACACCAAAGGCTACACCTTC
. | TRBJ2-3 | 14 | few | TRBV9 | CASSPGPNTDTQYF | TGTGCCAGCAGCCCGGGACCGAACACAGATACGCAGTATTTT
TRBD1 | TRBJ2-7 | 13 | . | TRBV30 | CAWNAGGIYEQYF | TGTGCCTGGAATGCAGGGGGCATCTACGAGCAGTACTTC
. | TRBJ1-3 | 17 | few | TRBV7-9 | CASSSSPGVGSGNTIYF | TGTGCCAGCAGCTCTAGCCCAGGCGTGGGTTCTGGAAACACCATATATTTT
TRBD2 | TRBJ2-3 | 17 | . | TRBV27 | CASSPGPRAGGTDTQYF | TGTGCCAGCAGTCCAGGGCCGCGAGCGGGAGGCACAGATACGCAGTATTTT
TRBD2 | TRBJ2-3 | 15 | . | TRBV2 | CASIRASGVADTQYF | TGTGCCAGCATAAGGGCTAGCGGGGTCGCAGATACGCAGTATTTT
TRBD1 | TRBJ1-3 | 15 | few | TRBV7-2 | CASSFRTGGGNTIYF | TGTGCCAGCAGCTTCCGGACAGGTGGGGGAAACACCATATATTTT
. | TRBJ1-6 | 15 | . | TRBV3-1/TRBV3-2 | CASSQDWGTSSPLHF | TGTGCCAGCAGCCAAGACTGGGGGACTAGCTCACCCCTCCACTTT
. | TRBJ2-7 | 16 | . | TRBV11-3 | CASSLVPGSLMVEQYF | TGTGCCAGCAGCTTAGTCCCGGGAAGCCTCATGGTAGAGCAGTACTTC
. | TRBJ1-2 | 14 | . | TRBV30 | CAWSLDDRNYGYTF | TGTGCCTGGAGTCTAGACGACAGAAACTATGGCTACACCTTC
. | TRBJ1-1 | 16 | . | TRBV18 | CASSPYRGRMNTEAFF | TGTGCCAGCTCACCGTACCGGGGGCGAATGAACACTGAAGCTTTCTTT
TRBD1 | TRBJ2-7 | 14 | . | TRBV19 | CASIPTGGAYEQYF | TGTGCCAGTATCCCGACAGGGGGCGCTTACGAGCAGTACTTC
. | TRBJ2-2 | 13 | . | TRBV4-3 | CASSLEGTGELFF | TGCGCCAGCAGCCTTGAGGGCACCGGGGAGCTGTTTTTT
TRBD2 | TRBJ2-7 | 18 | few | TRBV11-2 | CASSLPGLAGGLRHEQYF | TGTGCCAGCAGTCTCCCGGGACTAGCGGGGGGGCTAAGGCACGAGCAGTACTTC
. | TRBJ1-3 | 15 | . | TRBV28 | CASSFGGYSGNTIYF | TGTGCCAGCAGTTTCGGCGGTTACTCTGGAAACACCATATATTTT
. | TRBJ1-4 | 14 | . | TRBV5-6 | CASSFRGTNEKLFF | TGTGCCAGCAGCTTCAGGGGAACTAATGAAAAACTGTTTTTT
. | TRBJ2-7 | 14 | . | TRBV15 | CATSRDRGGYEQYF | TGTGCCACCAGCAGAGATCGAGGGGGGTACGAGCAGTACTTC
TRBD1 | TRBJ1-5 | 16 | . | TRBV2 | CASRRTGVYSNQPQHF | TGTGCCAGTCGTCGGACAGGCGTCTATAGCAATCAGCCCCAGCATTTT
TRBD2 | TRBJ2-7 | 16 | few | TRBV2 | CASRPRSGGYSYEQYF | TGTGCCAGCAGACCAAGGAGCGGGGGCTATTCCTACGAGCAGTACTTC
. | TRBJ2-7 | 16 | . | TRBV5-1 | CASSLELGTRSYEQYF | TGCGCCAGCAGCCTTGAACTCGGGACCCGCTCCTACGAGCAGTACTTC
. | TRBJ2-3 | 14 | few | TRBV7-9 | CASSRTRQEDTQYF | TGTGCCAGCAGCCGTACCAGACAGGAAGATACGCAGTATTTT
TRBD2 | TRBJ2-1 | 14 | . | TRBV18 | CASSPPAGDNEQFF | TGTGCCAGCTCACCGCCAGCGGGAGACAATGAGCAGTTCTTC
TRBD1 | TRBJ2-7 | 15 | . | TRBV29-1 | CSVEDLLLGQGQQYF | TGCAGCGTTGAAGACCTTTTATTGGGACAGGGTCAGCAGTACTTC
. | TRBJ1-2 | 15 | . | TRBV5-1 | CASSPDGPGSGGYTF | TGCGCCAGCAGCCCCGACGGACCAGGGTCGGGTGGCTACACCTTC
TRBD1 | TRBJ2-7 | 14 | . | TRBV18 | CASSPGTASYEQYF | TGTGCCAGCTCACCCGGGACAGCATCCTACGAGCAGTACTTC
. | TRBJ1-1 | 14 | . | TRBV7-3 | CASSPTLDITEAFF | TGTGCCAGCAGCCCGACCCTGGACATCACTGAAGCTTTCTTT
TRBD2 | TRBJ2-5 | 16 | . | TRBV5-6 | CASSLGPAGYQETQYF | TGTGCCAGCAGCTTGGGTCCAGCGGGGTACCAAGAGACCCAGTACTTC
. | TRBJ2-7 | 12 | . | TRBV3-1/TRBV3-2 | CASSSILGRQYF | TGTGCCAGCAGCTCAATCCTAGGTAGGCAGTACTTC
. | TRBJ1-4 | 16 | . | TRBV7-9 | CATAAFGGVTNEKLFF | TGTGCCACCGCCGCCTTTGGGGGAGTAACTAATGAAAAACTGTTTTTT
. | TRBJ2-3 | 15 | . | TRBV5-1 | CASSWGDSPTDTQYF | TGCGCCAGCAGCTGGGGGGACAGCCCCACAGATACGCAGTATTTT
. | TRBJ2-7 | 15 | . | TRBV6-5 | CASSYSGLAWHEQYF | TGTGCCAGCAGTTACTCGGGGCTAGCGTGGCACGAGCAGTACTTC
TRBD2 | TRBJ2-1 | 14 | . | TRBV6-6 | CASSPRGGVNEQFF | TGTGCCAGCAGTCCGCGGGGGGGGGTCAATGAGCAGTTCTTC
TRBD2 | TRBJ2-2 | 15 | . | TRBV7-7 | CASSPSSGRTGELFF | TGTGCTAGCAGCCCCTCTAGCGGGAGGACCGGGGAGCTGTTTTTT
. | TRBJ1-5 | 13 | once | TRBV12-3/TRBV12-4 | CASSKTEYQPQHF | TGTGCCAGCAGTAAGACAGAGTATCAGCCCCAGCATTTT